This note documents a single T cell receptor beta chain sequence. Its antigen is as yet unknown. Only in-frame clones appear in the TCRdb table, and some are missing; sequencing was by immunoSEQ multiplex PCR. In the table there are 40,000 to 45,000 clones, around 70% of which are singletons. This specimen comes from a study of vaccination effects on CD4 cells after COVID-19. The study, taken as a whole, reports: By a late point after vaccination, infection- and vaccine-induced clones had shrunk markedly through clonal contraction.

Expansion of antigen-specific CD4+ T cells with viral peptide pools was carried out by the ViraFEST assay before sequencing. Cells that had been cultured for roughly ten days were the source of isolated CD4+ T cells. No vaccinee had earlier SARS-CoV-2 infection, and nucleocapsid antibodies were negative. The CDR3 is 17 amino acids. The germline V gene has CDR1 SGHTA and CDR2 FQGNSA. V trimming: 5 bases; J trimming: 2 bases; junction bases outside the gene matches: 13. The chain carries TRBV7-2 and TRBJ2-3; 7 bases match TRBD2. Specimen: CD4+ T cells from PBMCs cultured with HCoV-OC43 spike peptides, collected before COVID-19 vaccination. Subset reported: HCoV-OC43 spike overlapping peptide pool stimulation. The sequence came from a human donor who received a COVID-19 vaccine. The CDR3 DNA follows: TGTGCCAGCAGCACCCGGTCGGGGCGGGGGTACACAGATACGCAGTATTTT. It yields the protein CASSTRSGRGYTDTQYF.